A single count supports the clone carrying this T cell receptor (beta chain). The source of the sample is a study of T cell changes during pregnancy in multiple sclerosis. CDR1 and CDR2 (germline): SGHKS, YYEKEE (reference sequence). V gave up 0 bases and J gave up 4 bases; unmatched junction bases: 5. The CDR3 covers 16 residues. Using immunoSEQ multiplex PCR, the repertoire was profiled, and TCRdb retains in-frame clones only, with some absent. The table includes tens of thousands of clones, about 90% detected once. The sample in question was CD4+ T cells from peripheral blood mononuclear cells, obtained in the first trimester of pregnancy. The source of this sequence is a female donor with multiple sclerosis, enrolled in a pregnancy study. This chain joins TRBV5-5 and TRBJ2-5; TRBD2 matches at 11 bases. This CDR3 is CASSLAPLAGGETQYF. The CDR3 bases are TGTGCCAGCAGCTTGGCTCCCCTAGCGGGGGGAGAGACCCAGTACTTC.